This TCR beta chain emerged from a study of memory CD4+ T cells and cytomegalovirus serostatus. Profiled with immunoSEQ multiplex PCR; TCRdb holds only in-frame clones, not every one. The sample yields about 50,000 clones, just under 80% seen once. The CDR3 runs to 13 residues. Germline CDR1 and CDR2: KGHSY and FQNENV. This clone has only a few counts. No antigen is known for it. At one of its ends the junction is not consistent with the germline gene, which may arise from a read error. Study-level results: About 40% of the roughly 150 known CMV-associated TCRbeta sequences appeared in CD4+ memory.

The sort gate was single viable CD3+CD4+CD8-CD45RO+ cells for memory CD4+ T cells. CMV serostatus came from serum IgG against pp150, pp28, p38, p52. The chain uses TRBV16 and TRBJ1-1, with D unclear. Sequencing was performed on memory CD4+ T cells from blood. The source is an adult in good health and CMV-seronegative. The CDR3 DNA reads as TGTGCCAGCAGCCAATCGACGAACATTGAAGCTTTCTTT. Its protein product is CASSQSTNIEAFF.